This entry describes one T cell receptor beta chain. This entry is derived from a study of blood T cell repertoires in COVID-19. Study-level background: Donors in the United States, Italy and Spain gave samples during acute or convalescent COVID-19.

Repertoires were generated with immunoSEQ multiplex PCR, while TCRdb's copy carries only in-frame clones and drops some. The top ten hold 3.5% of the sample, which has 110,000 to 150,000 clones, 75% to 90% seen once. Sequenced: peripheral blood. The receptor was derived from a man between 65 and 85 years old who had recovered from COVID-19.

In DNA form, the CDR3 reads TGTGCCAGCAGCGGAGCGTGGGGGGATGAGCAGTTCTTC. It encodes CASSGAWGDEQFF. The V and J genes are TRBV9 and TRBJ2-1, with D maybe TRBD2 (6 bases). Deletions cut 3 bases from V and 8 bases from J, with 12 bases between. This CDR3 spans 13 amino acids. Per the germline V gene, CDR1 is SGDLS and CDR2 is YYNGEE.